This TCR beta chain derives from a study of T-cell memory formation after mild COVID-19. CDR1 and CDR2 from the germline V gene are SGHDT and YYEEEE. The ends were cut back, 1 base at V and 0 bases at J, with 13 bases in the middle. The CDR3 has 16 residues. TCRdb ran MiXCR on the 5' RACE reads and lists one entry per CDR3 protein. Altogether 190,000 or so distinct CDR3 sequences are present, about 22% being singletons, with the ten largest covering about 23%. The rearrangement uses TRBV5-6 and TRBJ1-1; no definite D call. Sequenced input: PBMCs or a T cell subset sorted from them (not recorded which). The clonotype was recovered from an adult woman who had mild COVID-19 (a few samples of this study predate the infection). Cell type and time point are not known. This CDR3 reads CASSLNGRTMNTEAFF. For the CDR3, the DNA is TGTGCCAGCAGCTTGAACGGCAGAACAATGAACACTGAAGCTTTCTTT.